A selection of T cell receptor beta chains follows, all from one sample in a study of blood T cell repertoires in COVID-19. Data came from immunoSEQ multiplex PCR; TCRdb stores just in-frame clones and leaves some out. The repertoire has 300,000 to 450,000 clones, about 85% of them found once; the top ten carry about 3.6%. Sequenced: peripheral blood. Receptors originate from a woman between 18 and 29 years old with acute or convalescent COVID-19. The CDR3 runs from the conserved cysteine through the conserved F or W. The D gene is left open where the match is weak. Some rows have no size entry. The others give once, few or many, or a class for an expanded clone.

abundance	d_gene	v_gene	j_gene	len	CDR3aa	CDR3nt
.	.	TRBV3-1/TRBV3-2	TRBJ2-5	15	CASSPRYIGRETQYF	TGTGCCAGCAGCCCCCGGTATATTGGGCGAGAGACCCAGTACTTC
.	.	TRBV27	TRBJ2-3	14	CASSTTSPSDTQYF	TGTGCCAGCAGCACAACCTCCCCCTCAGATACGCAGTATTTT
.	TRBD1	TRBV30	TRBJ1-2	16	CAWIHKPGQGALGYTF	TGTGCCTGGATCCACAAACCGGGACAGGGGGCTTTAGGCTACACCTTC
.	TRBD2	TRBV13	TRBJ2-1	16	CASSSARRENKNEQFF	TGTGCCAGCAGCTCCGCCCGGCGGGAGAATAAAAATGAGCAGTTCTTC
.	TRBD1	TRBV28	TRBJ1-4	13	CASSQGTARKLFF	TGTGCCAGCAGCCAGGGGACAGCCAGAAAACTGTTTTTT
.	TRBD1	TRBV6-5	TRBJ1-6	16	CASSYQQGTKGSPLHF	TGTGCCAGCAGTTATCAACAGGGGACCAAGGGTTCACCCCTCCACTTT
.	TRBD2	TRBV28	TRBJ2-7	18	CASSGQARTSGRIYEQYF	TGTGCCAGCAGTGGACAGGCCCGGACTAGCGGGAGAATCTACGAGCAGTACTTC
few	TRBD2	TRBV7-2	TRBJ2-5	18	CASSSPGTSGGDLETQYF	TGTGCCAGCAGCAGTCCCGGGACTAGCGGGGGGGACTTGGAGACCCAGTACTTC
.	.	TRBV11-3	TRBJ2-1	14	CASSPTQGNNEQFF	TGTGCCAGCAGCCCAACGCAGGGGAACAATGAGCAGTTCTTC
.	TRBD1	TRBV6-1	TRBJ1-2	17	CASSEGRNRGYDYGYTF	TGTGCCAGCAGCGAAGGCCGCAACAGGGGATACGACTATGGCTACACCTTC
.	.	TRBV27	TRBJ1-1	14	CASSFGQSNTEAFF	TGTGCCAGCAGTTTTGGCCAATCGAACACTGAAGCTTTCTTT
.	.	TRBV3-1/TRBV3-2	TRBJ1-4	13	CASSQNSNEKLFF	TGTGCCAGCAGCCAGAACAGTAATGAAAAACTGTTTTTT
.	.	TRBV28	TRBJ2-7	16	CASSFQIQHLRGEQYF	TGTGCCAGCAGTTTCCAAATACAGCACCTACGGGGCGAGCAGTACTTC
.	TRBD2	TRBV10-3	TRBJ2-5	17	CAISPGTSGGGKETQYF	TGTGCCATCAGCCCCGGGACTAGCGGGGGGGGGAAAGAGACCCAGTACTTC
.	.	TRBV6-5	TRBJ2-1	12	CALRVVYNEQFF	TGTGCCCTACGAGTAGTCTACAATGAGCAGTTCTTC
once	TRBD1	TRBV29-1	TRBJ1-2	16	CSAADTAGGSGYGYTF	TGCAGCGCTGCGGATACTGCAGGGGGCTCTGGCTATGGCTACACCTTC
once	.	TRBV11-2	TRBJ2-6	18	CASSLWGDLGSGANVLTF	TGTGCCAGCAGCTTATGGGGGGACCTGGGATCTGGGGCCAACGTCCTGACTTTC
.	.	TRBV28	TRBJ2-2	14	CASSLAGYTGELFF	TGTGCCAGCAGTTTGGCAGGGTACACCGGGGAGCTGTTTTTT
.	TRBD1	TRBV5-1	TRBJ1-1	13	CASFGQENTEAFF	TGCGCCAGCTTCGGACAGGAGAACACTGAAGCTTTCTTT
.	.	TRBV28	TRBJ1-3	16	CASSPRGRFTGNTIYF	TGTGCCAGCAGCCCCAGAGGGCGATTCACTGGAAACACCATATATTTT
.	.	TRBV3-1/TRBV3-2	TRBJ2-1	11	CASSVALEQFF	TGTGCCAGCAGTGTAGCGCTTGAGCAGTTCTTC
once	.	TRBV7-6	TRBJ2-3	15	CASSPPNSPEDTQYF	TGTGCCAGCAGCCCCCCTAACTCCCCCGAAGATACGCAGTATTTT
.	.	TRBV5-1	TRBJ1-2	13	CASSRYTNYGYTF	TGCGCCAGCAGCCGATACACCAACTATGGCTACACCTTC
.	.	TRBV7-6	TRBJ1-5	15	CASSLGRGQNQPQHF	TGTGCCAGCAGCTTAGGAAGAGGGCAAAATCAGCCCCAGCATTTT
.	.	TRBV6-6	TRBJ2-7	13	CACQRDTSYEQYF	TGTGCCTGCCAAAGGGACACCTCCTACGAGCAGTACTTC
.	TRBD1	TRBV9	TRBJ2-2	16	CASRGTGTANTGELFF	TGTGCCAGCCGAGGGACGGGGACAGCGAACACCGGGGAGCTGTTTTTT
.	.	TRBV4-1	TRBJ2-3	14	CASSQGPETATQYF	TGCGCCAGCAGCCAAGGACCGGAGACGGCTACGCAGTATTTT
.	.	TRBV28	TRBJ1-1	14	CASRPPQANTEAFF	TGTGCCAGCAGACCACCGCAGGCGAACACTGAAGCTTTCTTT
.	.	TRBV11-2	TRBJ2-5	16	CASSLFSAQPRETQYF	TGTGCCAGCAGCTTATTTTCAGCACAGCCCAGGGAGACCCAGTACTTC
.	TRBD2	TRBV27	TRBJ2-3	18	CASSPAGLAGWNTDTQYF	TGTGCCAGCAGTCCGGCGGGACTAGCGGGGTGGAACACAGATACGCAGTATTTT
.	TRBD1	TRBV23-1	TRBJ1-1	19	CASSRLRGQGGCLNTEAFF	TGCGCCAGCAGTCGTCTCAGGGGACAGGGAGGGTGTCTAAACACTGAAGCTTTCTTT
.	TRBD1	TRBV4-2	TRBJ2-7	14	CASSEGQGASEQYF	TGTGCCAGCAGCGAAGGACAGGGGGCAAGCGAGCAGTACTTC
.	TRBD1	TRBV6-5	TRBJ1-3	15	CASSTMTGGGNTIYF	TGTGCCAGCAGTACAATGACAGGGGGCGGAAACACCATATATTTT
.	.	TRBV7-2	TRBJ1-1	12	CASSPGGDEAFF	TGTGCCAGCAGCCCAGGCGGGGATGAAGCTTTCTTT
.	.	TRBV4-1	TRBJ2-1	16	CASSQDHSISYNEQFF	TGCGCCAGCAGCCAAGATCACAGCATCTCCTACAATGAGCAGTTCTTC
.	.	TRBV11-3	TRBJ2-7	14	CASSSTGNSYEQYF	TGTGCCAGCAGCTCCACGGGGAACTCCTACGAGCAGTACTTC
.	.	TRBV9	TRBJ1-1	15	CASSATWQKNTEAFF	TGTGCCAGCAGCGCCACCTGGCAGAAGAACACTGAAGCTTTCTTT
.	TRBD1	TRBV3-1/TRBV3-2	TRBJ2-6	19	CASSRRPGTGSLGANVLTF	TGTGCCAGCAGCCGGAGGCCCGGGACAGGGAGTCTTGGGGCCAACGTCCTGACTTTC
.	.	TRBV27	TRBJ2-2	14	CASLGGEGGGELFF	TGTGCCAGCTTAGGGGGAGAAGGCGGCGGGGAGCTGTTTTTT
.	.	TRBV5-6	TRBJ1-5	12	CASSLQGQPQHF	TGTGCCAGCAGCTTACAGGGTCAGCCCCAGCATTTT
once	TRBD1	TRBV29-1	TRBJ1-2	12	CSVRTGDHGYTF	TGCAGCGTTCGGACAGGGGACCATGGCTACACCTTC
.	.	TRBV13	TRBJ2-3	14	CASSLGRGADTQYF	TGTGCCAGCAGCCTCGGGAGAGGGGCAGATACGCAGTATTTT